Listed below are T cell receptor beta chains from one sample, sequenced in a study of blood T cell repertoires in COVID-19. Using immunoSEQ multiplex PCR, the repertoire was profiled, and TCRdb retains in-frame clones only, with some absent. The sample consists of some 250,000 clones, 70% to 90% of them appearing once. The sequencing sample was made of PBMCs or T cells enriched from blood (not recorded which). Source of these receptors: a woman in her 50s who had recovered from COVID-19. The CDR3 runs from the conserved cysteine through the conserved F or W. Fields, in order: CDR3 length, clone size, D gene, J gene, V gene, CDR3 protein, CDR3 DNA. The D gene is left open where the match is weak. Clone size is stated in some rows and not others, as once, few, many or a class when expanded.

>14|-|TRBD1|TRBJ1-5|TRBV28
CASSLVGGWQPQHF
TGTGCCAGCAGTTTGGTAGGGGGCTGGCAGCCCCAGCATTTT
>13|-|TRBD2|TRBJ2-1|TRBV5-6
CASSIGRGNEQFF
TGTGCCAGCAGCATTGGGAGGGGAAATGAGCAGTTCTTC
>16|-|TRBD1|TRBJ1-1|TRBV28
CASSPRQGALSTEAFF
TGTGCCAGCAGTCCCCGACAGGGGGCGTTGAGCACTGAAGCTTTCTTT
>15|once|TRBD2|TRBJ2-7|TRBV5-1
CASSIFSGRTYEQYF
TGCGCCAGTAGCATTTTTAGCGGGAGAACGTACGAGCAGTACTTC
>14|-|-|TRBJ1-4|TRBV9
CASSVDVGTEKLFF
TGTGCCAGCAGCGTAGACGTCGGGACAGAAAAACTGTTTTTT
>15|-|TRBD2|TRBJ2-1|TRBV2
CASRTGLALVNEQFF
TGTGCCAGCAGAACTGGACTAGCACTGGTAAATGAGCAGTTCTTC
>11|few|-|TRBJ1-2|TRBV7-9
CASSLLGAYTF
TGTGCCAGCAGCTTACTAGGCGCCTACACCTTC
>17|-|-|TRBJ2-2|TRBV11-2
CASSLDSFREDTGELFF
TGTGCCAGCAGCTTAGATAGTTTCAGGGAGGACACCGGGGAGCTGTTTTTT
>15|once|TRBD2|TRBJ2-1|TRBV5-6
CASSLDRLAGAGQFF
TGTGCCAGCAGCTTGGATCGACTAGCGGGAGCGGGGCAGTTCTTC
>14|-|-|TRBJ1-5|TRBV6-5
CASRAGYSNQPQHF
TGTGCCAGCAGGGCGGGGTATAGCAATCAGCCCCAGCATTTT
>14|few|-|TRBJ2-7|TRBV6-5
CASSYSADSYEQYF
TGTGCCAGCAGTTACTCGGCGGACTCCTACGAGCAGTACTTC
>15|-|TRBD2|TRBJ2-1|TRBV19
CASSPSGSSYNEQFF
TGTGCCAGTAGTCCCAGCGGGAGTTCATACAATGAGCAGTTCTTC
>14|-|-|TRBJ1-2|TRBV2
CASSPTSVVNGYTF
TGTGCCAGCAGTCCCACCTCGGTGGTTAACGGCTACACCTTC
>15|once|TRBD1|TRBJ2-1|TRBV7-9
CASSPDRSSYNEQFF
TGTGCCAGCAGCCCGGACAGGAGCTCCTACAATGAGCAGTTCTTC
>15|-|TRBD2|TRBJ2-1|TRBV19
CASRPLAGGYNEQFF
TGTGCCAGTAGGCCCTTAGCGGGAGGGTACAATGAGCAGTTCTTC
>11|-|-|TRBJ2-4|TRBV29-1
CSFGVADIQYF
TGCAGCTTTGGGGTTGCGGACATTCAGTACTTC
>14|-|-|TRBJ2-5|TRBV20-1
CSASEDIYQETQYF
TGCAGTGCTAGTGAGGACATTTACCAAGAGACCCAGTACTTC
>13|-|-|TRBJ2-7|TRBV28
CASRGTGVYEQYF
TGTGCCAGCAGAGGGACGGGAGTCTACGAGCAGTACTTC
>15|few|TRBD1|TRBJ2-7|TRBV19
CASSPRGQGSPQQYF
TGTGCCAGTAGTCCCCGGGGACAGGGATCACCACAGCAGTACTTC
>16|-|TRBD2|TRBJ2-7|TRBV9
CASSVGASGGTYEQYF
TGTGCCAGCAGCGTAGGGGCTAGCGGGGGGACCTACGAGCAGTACTTC
>14|-|TRBD1|TRBJ2-5|TRBV19
CASSWDSNQETQYF
TGTGCCAGTAGTTGGGACAGCAACCAAGAGACCCAGTACTTC
>15|-|-|TRBJ1-1|TRBV12-5
CASGTARQLRVEAFF
TGTGCTAGTGGTACCGCCCGACAGCTTAGAGTTGAAGCTTTCTTT
>15|-|TRBD2|TRBJ2-1|TRBV19
CASSPSGGSYNEQFF
TGTGCCAGTAGTCCCAGCGGGGGTTCCTACAATGAGCAGTTCTTC
>13|-|-|TRBJ1-1|TRBV28
CASSATGNTEAFF
TGTGCCAGCAGTGCTACAGGGAACACTGAAGCTTTCTTT
>14|few|TRBD2|TRBJ2-2|TRBV6-1
CASSEGPGRGELFF
TGTGCCAGCAGTGAAGGCCCCGGGAGGGGGGAGCTGTTTTTT
>15|-|-|TRBJ1-1|TRBV3-1/TRBV3-2
CASSWDGLKSGEAFF
TGTGCCAGCAGCTGGGATGGACTCAAAAGCGGTGAAGCTTTCTTT
>13|-|-|TRBJ2-5|TRBV19
CASSSWQGETQYF
TGTGCCAGTAGTTCGTGGCAGGGAGAGACCCAGTACTTC
>11|few|-|TRBJ1-6|TRBV6-5
CASSYQSPLHF
TGTGCCAGCAGTTATCAGTCACCCCTCCACTTT